Each of the 5 T cell receptor beta chains below was sequenced from the same sample in a study of T cell responses to AZD1222 COVID-19 vaccine. Assay: immunoSEQ multiplex PCR; the TCRdb copy retains only in-frame clones and omits some. The table lists about 73,000 clones, about 91% of them singletons. This specimen was peripheral blood, taken on day 0 of AZD1222 vaccination. The receptors stem from an adult in good health.

V usage is TRBV9 and J usage is TRBJ2-7; D is uncertain. This CDR3 has 13 amino acids. Germline CDR1 reads SGDLS; CDR2 reads YYNGEE. V was trimmed by 0 bases and J by 3 bases, leaving 7 bases between them. The CDR3 region is CASSVVPSYEQYF. For the CDR3, the DNA is TGTGCCAGCAGCGTAGTGCCTAGCTACGAGCAGTACTTC. The full variable domain, rest sourced from reference TRBV9 and TRBJ2-7, is DSGVTQTPKHLITATGQRVTLRCSPRSGDLSVYWYQQSLDQGLQFLIQYYNGEERAKGNILERFSAQQFPDLHSELNLSSLELGDSALYFCASSVVPSYEQYFGPGTRLTVT.

The chain employs TRBV15 and TRBJ2-3; perhaps TRBD2 as D (6 bases). With 5 bases removed from V and 5 bases from J, the gap between germline ends came to 14 bases. The CDR3 is 14 amino acids. Germline CDR1 is LNHNV and CDR2 is YYDKDF (reference sequence). DNA for the CDR3: TGTGCCACCAGCGGGCCGGGAGAGGTAGATACGCAGTATTTT. Protein product: CATSGPGEVDTQYF.

This chain uses TRBV6-1 with TRBJ2-5; TRBD2 matches 8 bases. Germline V gene sequence: CDR1 MNHNS, CDR2 SASEGT. The junction had 4 bases not matched to a gene; V was cut back by 3 bases and J by 4 bases. The CDR3 loop spans 14 amino acids. Written as DNA, the CDR3 is TGTGCCAGCAGTGAGTCGCTAGCGGGAGAGACCCAGTACTTC. It yields the protein CASSESLAGETQYF.

This chain connects TRBV6-5 to TRBJ2-2; 8 bases map to TRBD1. V trimming: 5 bases; J trimming: 6 bases; junction bases outside the gene matches: 8. Germline values: CDR1 MNHEY, CDR2 SVGAGI. CDR3 size: 15 residues. The DNA of the CDR3 is TGTGCCAGCAGTACATGGGGACAGGTCCCCGGGGAGCTGTTTTTT. Its translation: CASSTWGQVPGELFF.

The CDR3 is CASSQMITSNNEQFF. The DNA of the CDR3 is TGTGCCAGCAGCCAAATGATCACATCAAACAATGAGCAGTTCTTC. The chain joins TRBV3-1 (or the pseudogene TRBV3-2) to TRBJ2-1; D not resolved. The CDR3 sequence is 15 residues long. Germline V gives CDR1 LGHDT, CDR2 YNNKEL (reference sequence). V gave up 2 bases and J gave up 5 bases, with 13 bases separating them.